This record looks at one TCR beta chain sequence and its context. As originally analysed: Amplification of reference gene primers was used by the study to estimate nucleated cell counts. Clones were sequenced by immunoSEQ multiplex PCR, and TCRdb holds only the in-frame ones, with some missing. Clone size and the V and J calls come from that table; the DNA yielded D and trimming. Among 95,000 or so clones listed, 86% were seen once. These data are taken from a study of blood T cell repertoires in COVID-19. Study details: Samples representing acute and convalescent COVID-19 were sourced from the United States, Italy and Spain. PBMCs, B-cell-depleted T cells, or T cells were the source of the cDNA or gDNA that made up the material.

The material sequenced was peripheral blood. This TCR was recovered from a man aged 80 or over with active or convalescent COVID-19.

CDR3 nucleotide sequence: TGCGCCAGCAGCCATGACGGACTAGCGGGAGGCAATGAGCAGTTCTTC. Its translation is CASSHDGLAGGNEQFF. The gene calls are TRBV4-3 and TRBJ2-1; 14 bases agree with TRBD2. CDR3 length: 16 residues. CDR1 is LGHNA, CDR2 YSLEER, per germline. With 3 bases clipped from V and 6 bases from J, the junction kept 4 bases outside the gene matches.